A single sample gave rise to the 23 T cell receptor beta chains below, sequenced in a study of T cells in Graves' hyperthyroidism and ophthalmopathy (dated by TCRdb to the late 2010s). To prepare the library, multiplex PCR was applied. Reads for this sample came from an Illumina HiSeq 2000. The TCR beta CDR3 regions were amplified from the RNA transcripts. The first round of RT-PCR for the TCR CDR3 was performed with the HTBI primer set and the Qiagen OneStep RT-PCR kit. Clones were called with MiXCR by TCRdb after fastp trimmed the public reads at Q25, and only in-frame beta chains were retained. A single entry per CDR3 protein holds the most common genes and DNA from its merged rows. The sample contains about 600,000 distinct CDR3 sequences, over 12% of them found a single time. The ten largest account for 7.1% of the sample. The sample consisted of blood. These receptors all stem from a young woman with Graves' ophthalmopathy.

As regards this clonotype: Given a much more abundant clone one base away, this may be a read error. DNA of the CDR3: TGCGCCAGCAGCTTGGCGTCGACAGAAGAGATCCAGTACTTC. This sequence encodes CASSLASTEEIQYF. The chain joins TRBV9 to TRBJ2-5; tentative D call: TRBD1 (5 bases). CDR3 length equals 14 residues. The germline CDR1 and CDR2 sequences are SGDLS and YYNGEE.

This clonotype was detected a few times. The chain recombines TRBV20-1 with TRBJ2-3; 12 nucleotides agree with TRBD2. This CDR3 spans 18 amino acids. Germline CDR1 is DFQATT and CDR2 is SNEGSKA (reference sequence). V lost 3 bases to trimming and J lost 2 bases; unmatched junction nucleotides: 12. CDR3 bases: TGCAGTGCTAGTGATGGGAGGACTAGCGGGACTGTCACAGATACGCAGTATTTT. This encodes CSASDGRTSGTVTDTQYF.

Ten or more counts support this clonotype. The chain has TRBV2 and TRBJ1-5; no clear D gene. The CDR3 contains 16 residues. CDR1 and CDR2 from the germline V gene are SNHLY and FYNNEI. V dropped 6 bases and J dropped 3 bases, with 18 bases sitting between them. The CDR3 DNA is TGTGCCAGCAGCCATTGGACGATTTGGTTCAATCAGCCCCAGCATTTT. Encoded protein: CASSHWTIWFNQPQHF.

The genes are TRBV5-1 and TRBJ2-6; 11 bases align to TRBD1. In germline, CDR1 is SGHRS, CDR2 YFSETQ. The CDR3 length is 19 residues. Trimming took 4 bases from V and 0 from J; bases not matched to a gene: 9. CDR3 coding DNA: TGCGCCAGCAGCATCGTAACCGGGACAGGGGGCTCTGGGGCCAACGTCCTGACTTTC. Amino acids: CASSIVTGTGGSGANVLTF.

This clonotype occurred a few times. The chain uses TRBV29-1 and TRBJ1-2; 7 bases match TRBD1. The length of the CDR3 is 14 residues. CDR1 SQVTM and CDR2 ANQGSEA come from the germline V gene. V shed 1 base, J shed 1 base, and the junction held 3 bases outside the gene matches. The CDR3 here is CSVEVDRVNYGYTF. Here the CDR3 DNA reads TGCAGCGTTGAAGTAGACAGGGTTAACTATGGCTACACCTTC.

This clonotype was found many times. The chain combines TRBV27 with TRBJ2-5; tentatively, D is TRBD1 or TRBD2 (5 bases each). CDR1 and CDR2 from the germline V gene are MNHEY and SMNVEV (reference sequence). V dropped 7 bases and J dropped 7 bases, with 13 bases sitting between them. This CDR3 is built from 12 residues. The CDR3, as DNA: TGTGCCAGCAATTGGCCAGGGACGACCCAGTACTTC. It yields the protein CASNWPGTTQYF.

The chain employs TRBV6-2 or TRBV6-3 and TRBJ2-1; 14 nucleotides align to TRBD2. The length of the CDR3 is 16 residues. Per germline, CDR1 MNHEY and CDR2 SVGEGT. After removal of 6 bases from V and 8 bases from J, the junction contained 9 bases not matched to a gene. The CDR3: CASSRRLAGGPHEQFF. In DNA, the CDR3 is TGTGCCAGCAGCCGACGACTAGCGGGAGGGCCCCATGAGCAGTTCTTC.

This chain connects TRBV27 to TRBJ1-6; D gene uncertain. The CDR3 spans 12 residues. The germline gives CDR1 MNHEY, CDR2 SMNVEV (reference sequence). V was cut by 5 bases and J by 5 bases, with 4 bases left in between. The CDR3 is CASSQNNSPLHF. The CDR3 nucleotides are TGTGCCAGCAGTCAAAATAATTCACCCCTCCACTTT.

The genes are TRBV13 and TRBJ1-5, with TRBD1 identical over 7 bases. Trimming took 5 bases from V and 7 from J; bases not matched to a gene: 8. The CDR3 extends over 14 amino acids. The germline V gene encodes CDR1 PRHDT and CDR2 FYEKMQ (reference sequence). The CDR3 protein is CASSRQGFDQPQHF. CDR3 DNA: TGTGCCAGCAGCCGACAGGGTTTCGACCAGCCCCAGCATTTT. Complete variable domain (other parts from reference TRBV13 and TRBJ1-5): AAGVIQSPRHLIKEKRETATLKCYPIPRHDTVYWYQQGPGQDPQFLISFYEKMQSDKGSIPDRFSAQQFSDYHSELNMSSLELGDSALYFCASSRQGFDQPQHFGDGTRLSIL.

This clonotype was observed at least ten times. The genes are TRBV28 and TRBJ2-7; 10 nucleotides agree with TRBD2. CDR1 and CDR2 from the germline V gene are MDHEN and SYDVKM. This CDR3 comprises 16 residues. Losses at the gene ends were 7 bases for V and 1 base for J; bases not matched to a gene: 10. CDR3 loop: CASNLKASGGSYEQYF. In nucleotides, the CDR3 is TGTGCCAGCAACCTTAAGGCTAGCGGGGGTTCCTACGAGCAGTACTTC.

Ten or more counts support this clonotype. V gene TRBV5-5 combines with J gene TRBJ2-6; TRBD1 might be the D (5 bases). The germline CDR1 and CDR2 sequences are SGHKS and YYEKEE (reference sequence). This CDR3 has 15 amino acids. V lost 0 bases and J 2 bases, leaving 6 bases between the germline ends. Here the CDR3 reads CASSLGQPGANVLTF. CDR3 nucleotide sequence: TGTGCCAGCAGCTTGGGACAGCCTGGGGCCAACGTCCTGACTTTC. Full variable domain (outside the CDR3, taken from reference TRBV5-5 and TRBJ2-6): DAGVTQSPTHLIKTRGQQVTLRCSPISGHKSVSWYQQVLGQGPQFIFQYYEKEERGRGNFPDRFSARQFPNYSSELNVNALLLGDSALYLCASSLGQPGANVLTFGAGSRLTVL.

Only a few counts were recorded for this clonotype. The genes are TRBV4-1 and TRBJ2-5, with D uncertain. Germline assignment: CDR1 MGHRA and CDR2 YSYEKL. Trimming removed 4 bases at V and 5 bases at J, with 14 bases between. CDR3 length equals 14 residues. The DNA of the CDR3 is TGCGCCAGCAGCCGGTTACTGGTATTCGAGACCCAGTACTTC. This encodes CASSRLLVFETQYF.

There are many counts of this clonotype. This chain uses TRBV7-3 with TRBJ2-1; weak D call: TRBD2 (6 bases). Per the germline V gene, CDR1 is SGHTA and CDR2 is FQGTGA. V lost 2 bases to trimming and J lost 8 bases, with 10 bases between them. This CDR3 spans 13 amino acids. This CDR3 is CASSLGRRDEQFF. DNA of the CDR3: TGTGCCAGCAGCTTAGGCAGGAGGGATGAGCAGTTCTTC.

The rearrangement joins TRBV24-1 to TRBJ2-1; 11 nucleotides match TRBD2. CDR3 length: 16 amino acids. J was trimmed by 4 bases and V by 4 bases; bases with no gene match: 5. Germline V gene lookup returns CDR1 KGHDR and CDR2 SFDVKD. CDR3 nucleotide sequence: TGTGCCACCAGTGACCTGACTAGCGGGGCATACAATGAGCAGTTCTTC. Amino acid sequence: CATSDLTSGAYNEQFF.

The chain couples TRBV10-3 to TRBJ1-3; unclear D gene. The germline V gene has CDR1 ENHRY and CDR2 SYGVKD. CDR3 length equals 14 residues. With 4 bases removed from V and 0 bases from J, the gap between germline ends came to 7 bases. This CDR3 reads CAISASLSGNTIYF. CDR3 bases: TGTGCCATCAGTGCCAGTCTCTCTGGAAACACCATATATTTT.

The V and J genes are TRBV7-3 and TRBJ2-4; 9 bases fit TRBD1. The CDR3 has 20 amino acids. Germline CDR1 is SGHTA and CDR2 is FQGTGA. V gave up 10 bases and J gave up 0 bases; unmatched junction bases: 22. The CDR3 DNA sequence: TGTGCCACCTTCCTCCATGGGGACAGGGAGTCGAGAGTAGCCAAAAACATTCAGTACTTC. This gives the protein CATFLHGDRESRVAKNIQYF.

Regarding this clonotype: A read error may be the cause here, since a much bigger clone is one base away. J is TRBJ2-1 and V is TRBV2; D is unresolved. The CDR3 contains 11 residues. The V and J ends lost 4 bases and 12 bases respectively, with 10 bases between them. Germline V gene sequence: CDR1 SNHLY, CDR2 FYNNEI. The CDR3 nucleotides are TGTGCCAGCAGTGGGGCAAGTGGGCAGTTCTTC. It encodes CASSGASGQFF.

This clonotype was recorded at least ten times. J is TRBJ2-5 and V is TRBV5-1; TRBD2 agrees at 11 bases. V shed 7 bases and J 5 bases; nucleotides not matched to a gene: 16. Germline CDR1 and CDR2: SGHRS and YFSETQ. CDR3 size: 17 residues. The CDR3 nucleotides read TGCGCCAGCGGTCGGAGCCCCACTAGCGGGAGTCGGGAGACCCAGTACTTC. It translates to CASGRSPTSGSRETQYF.

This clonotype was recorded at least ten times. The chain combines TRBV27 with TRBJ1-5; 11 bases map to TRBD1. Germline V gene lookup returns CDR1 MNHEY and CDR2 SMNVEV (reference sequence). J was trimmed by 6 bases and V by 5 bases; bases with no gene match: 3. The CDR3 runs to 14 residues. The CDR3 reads CASSGTGGGQPQHF. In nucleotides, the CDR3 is TGTGCCAGCAGTGGGACAGGGGGTGGTCAGCCCCAGCATTTT.

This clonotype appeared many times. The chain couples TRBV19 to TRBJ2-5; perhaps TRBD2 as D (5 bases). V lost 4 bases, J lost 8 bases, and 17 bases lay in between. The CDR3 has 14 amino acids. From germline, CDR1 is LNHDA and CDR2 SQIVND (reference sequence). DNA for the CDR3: TGTGCCAGTAGTACCCGGGATCAAGGGTATACCCAGTACTTC. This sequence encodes CASSTRDQGYTQYF. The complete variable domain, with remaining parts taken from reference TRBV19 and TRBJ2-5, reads DGGITQSPKYLFRKEGQNVTLSCEQNLNHDAMYWYRQDPGQGLRLIYYSQIVNDFQKGDIAEGYSVSREKKESFPLTVTSAQKNPTAFYLCASSTRDQGYTQYFGPGTRLLVL.

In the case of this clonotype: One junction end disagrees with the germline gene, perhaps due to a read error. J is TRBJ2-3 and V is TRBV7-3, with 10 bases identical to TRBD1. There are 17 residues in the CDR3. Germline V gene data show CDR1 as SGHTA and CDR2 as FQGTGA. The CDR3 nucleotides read TGTGCCAGCAGTTTAATGCCCGCCGGGACAGGGGCAAATACGCAGTATTTT. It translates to CASSLMPAGTGANTQYF.

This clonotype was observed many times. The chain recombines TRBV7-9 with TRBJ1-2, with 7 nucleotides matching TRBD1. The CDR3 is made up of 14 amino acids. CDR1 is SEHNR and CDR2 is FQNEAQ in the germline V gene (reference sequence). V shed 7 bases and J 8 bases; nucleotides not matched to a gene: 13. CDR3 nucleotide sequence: TGTGCCAGCACCCAGCAGGGGGGGGCTCGGGGCTACACCTTC. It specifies CASTQQGGARGYTF. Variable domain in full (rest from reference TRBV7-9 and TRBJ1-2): DTGVSQNPRHKITKRGQNVTFRCDPISEHNRLYWYRQTLGQGPEFLTYFQNEAQLEKSRLLSDRFSAERPKGSFSTLEIQRTEQGDSAMYLCASTQQGGARGYTFGSGTRLTVV.

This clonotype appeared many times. The CDR3 is CASSRPGQGAYEQYF. The CDR3 nucleotides are TGTGCCAGCAGCCGACCGGGACAGGGTGCGTACGAGCAGTACTTC. This chain uses TRBV7-9 with TRBJ2-7; 9 nucleotides match TRBD1. V was pared by 5 bases and J by 4 bases, with 9 bases of the junction left unmatched. Germline CDR1 SEHNR, CDR2 FQNEAQ (reference sequence). This CDR3 spans 15 amino acids.